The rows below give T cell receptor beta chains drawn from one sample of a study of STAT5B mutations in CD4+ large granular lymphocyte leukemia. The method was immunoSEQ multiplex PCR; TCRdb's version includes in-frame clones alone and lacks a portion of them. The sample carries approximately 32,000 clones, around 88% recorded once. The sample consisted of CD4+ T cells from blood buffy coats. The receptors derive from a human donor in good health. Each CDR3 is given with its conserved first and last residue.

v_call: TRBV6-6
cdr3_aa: CASSRWSWDEQYF

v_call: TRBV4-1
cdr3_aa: CASSQGMAGGDTQYF

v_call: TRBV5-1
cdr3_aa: CASSLLLEYEQYF

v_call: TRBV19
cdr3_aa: CASSPGTPGGTGELFF

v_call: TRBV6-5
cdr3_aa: CASSFTPGDLIRTF

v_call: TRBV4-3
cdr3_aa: CASSQGMGQGRQPQHF

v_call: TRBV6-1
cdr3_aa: CASKYTSEAFF

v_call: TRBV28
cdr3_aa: CASIKGGAGNEQFF

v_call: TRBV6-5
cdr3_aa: CASRGQNSYEQYF

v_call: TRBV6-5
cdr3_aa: CASSYRDRATQYF

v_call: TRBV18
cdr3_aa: CASSPGRDTEAFF

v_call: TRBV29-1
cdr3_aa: CSGTLGSGAGPKNIQYF

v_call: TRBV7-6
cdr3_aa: CASLGVNTEAFF

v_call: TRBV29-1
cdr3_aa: CSLRLGRGGELFF

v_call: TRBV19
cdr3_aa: CASSIGTSGSPGELFF

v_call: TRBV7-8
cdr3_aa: CASSLGKDSAKGAFF

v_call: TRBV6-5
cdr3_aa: CASSLRTSGSNEQFF

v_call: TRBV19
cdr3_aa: CASSLLGDTEAFF

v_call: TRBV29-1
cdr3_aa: CSVDERGAGGETQYF

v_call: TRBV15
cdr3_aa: CATSRDHLNTIYF

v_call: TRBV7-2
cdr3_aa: CASSLERFAGTGANYGYTF

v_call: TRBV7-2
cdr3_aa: CASSFQYTQYF